This T cell receptor (beta chain) was identified in a study of CD8+ T cells in alopecia areata. Notes on the study in general: An increase in clonality over normal scalp was evident in lesional scalp, especially alopecia totalis/universalis. Resident alphabeta T cells of normal skin are also sequenced in scalp samples.

Concerning this clone itself: Its antigen is not known. Other DNA sequences of this sample code for an identical CDR3.

Following RNA extraction, reverse transcription yielded cDNA that acted as the sequencing template. Repertoires were generated with immunoSEQ multiplex PCR, while TCRdb's copy carries only in-frame clones and drops some. There are about 150,000 clones in the sample; 50% to 65% occur only once, and about 4.5% lies in the top ten. The CDR3 loop spans 14 amino acids. CDR1 is GTSNPN and CDR2 is SVGIG in the germline V gene (reference sequence). The V gene lost 3 bases and the J gene lost 1 base, with 9 bases spanning the gap. Researchers picked out CD4+ and CD8+ T cells from PBMCs by sorting. This TCR was recovered from a human donor in good health. The genes are TRBV30 and TRBJ2-2; the D gene could be TRBD1 or TRBD2 (5 bases each). The sample was CD4+ T cells sorted from blood. The CDR3 spells CAWRGRWNTGELFF. The CDR3 nucleotides are TGTGCCTGGAGGGGACGTTGGAACACCGGGGAGCTGTTTTTT.